The entry below gives a single TCR beta chain sequence along with its context. Its specificity is unknown. Primers for the PCR totalled 60 Vbeta and 13 Jbeta. Assay used: immunoSEQ multiplex PCR; TCRdb lists only in-frame clones, some missing. This table holds tens of thousands of clones, roughly 77% found once. The data belong to a study of cytomegalovirus exposure and HLA in healthy donors. General observations from the study: There were some public TCRs occurring in many donors, but most TCR sequences were rare.

Sequencing was done on a sample of PBMCs. This clonotype was sampled from a human donor in good health.

The CDR3 DNA follows: TGTGCCAGCGGACTCTACAATGAGCAGTTCTTC. This translates into CASGLYNEQFF. The chain links TRBV27 to TRBJ2-1; possible D gene TRBD2, 5 bases. The CDR3 is 11 amino acids. Trimming cost V 8 bases and J 3 bases, with 5 bases left between them. CDR1 and CDR2 (germline): MNHEY, SMNVEV (reference sequence).